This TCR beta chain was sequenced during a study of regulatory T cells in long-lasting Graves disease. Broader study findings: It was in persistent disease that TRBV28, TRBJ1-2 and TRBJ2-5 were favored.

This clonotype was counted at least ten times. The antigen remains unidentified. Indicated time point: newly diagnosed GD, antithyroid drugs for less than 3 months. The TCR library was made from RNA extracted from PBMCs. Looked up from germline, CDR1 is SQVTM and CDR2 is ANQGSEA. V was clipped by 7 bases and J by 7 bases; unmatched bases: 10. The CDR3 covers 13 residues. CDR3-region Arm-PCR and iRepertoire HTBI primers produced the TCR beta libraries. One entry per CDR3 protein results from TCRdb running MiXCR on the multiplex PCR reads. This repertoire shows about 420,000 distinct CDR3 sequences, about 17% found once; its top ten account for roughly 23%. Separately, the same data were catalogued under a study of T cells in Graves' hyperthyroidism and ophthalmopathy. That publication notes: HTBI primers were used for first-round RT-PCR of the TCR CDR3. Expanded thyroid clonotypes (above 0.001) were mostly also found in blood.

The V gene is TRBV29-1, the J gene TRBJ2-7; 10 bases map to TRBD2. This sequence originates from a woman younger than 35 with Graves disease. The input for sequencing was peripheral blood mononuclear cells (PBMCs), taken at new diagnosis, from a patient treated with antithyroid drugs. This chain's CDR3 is CSAGQLAGVEQYF. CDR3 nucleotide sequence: TGCAGCGCCGGGCAGCTAGCGGGAGTTGAGCAGTACTTC.